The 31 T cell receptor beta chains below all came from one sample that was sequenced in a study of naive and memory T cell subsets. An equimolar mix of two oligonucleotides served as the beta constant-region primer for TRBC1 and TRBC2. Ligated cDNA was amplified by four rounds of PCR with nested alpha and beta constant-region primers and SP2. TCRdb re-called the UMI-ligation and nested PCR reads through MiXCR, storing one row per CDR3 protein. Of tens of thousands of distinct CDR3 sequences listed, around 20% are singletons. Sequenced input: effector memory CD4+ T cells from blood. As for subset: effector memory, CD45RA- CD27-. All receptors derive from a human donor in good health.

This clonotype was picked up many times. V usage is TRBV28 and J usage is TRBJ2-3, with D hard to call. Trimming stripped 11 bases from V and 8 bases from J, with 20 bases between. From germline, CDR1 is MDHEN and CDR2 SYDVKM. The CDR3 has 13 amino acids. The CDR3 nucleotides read TGTGCCGCCAGCAGTGCCGTGCTTCCTACGCAGTATTTT. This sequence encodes CAASSAVLPTQYF.

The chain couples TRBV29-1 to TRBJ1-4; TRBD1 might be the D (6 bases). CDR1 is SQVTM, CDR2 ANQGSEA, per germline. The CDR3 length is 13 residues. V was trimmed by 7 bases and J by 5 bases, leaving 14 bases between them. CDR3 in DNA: TGCAGCGGACGGGACACGGGGAATGAAAAACTGTTTTTT. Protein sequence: CSGRDTGNEKLFF.

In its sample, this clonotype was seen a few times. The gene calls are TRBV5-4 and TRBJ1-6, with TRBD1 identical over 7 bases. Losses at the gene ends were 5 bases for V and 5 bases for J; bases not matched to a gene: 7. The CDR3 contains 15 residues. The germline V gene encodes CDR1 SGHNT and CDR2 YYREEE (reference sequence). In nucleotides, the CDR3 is TGTGCCAGCAGGAAGGGAGGGACAGATAATTCACCCCTCCACTTT. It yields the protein CASRKGGTDNSPLHF. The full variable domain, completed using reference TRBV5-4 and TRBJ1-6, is ETGVTQSPTHLIKTRGQQVTLRCSSQSGHNTVSWYQQALGQGPQFIFQYYREEENGRGNFPPRFSGLQFPNYSSELNVNALELDDSALYLCASRKGGTDNSPLHFGNGTRLTVT.

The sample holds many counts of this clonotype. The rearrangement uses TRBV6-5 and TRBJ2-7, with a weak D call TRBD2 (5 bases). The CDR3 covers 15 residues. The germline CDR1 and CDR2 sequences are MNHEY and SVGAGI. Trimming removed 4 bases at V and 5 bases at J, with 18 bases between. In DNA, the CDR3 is TGTGCCAGCAGTTCTACAGCGTCCGAGGGAAACGAGCAGTACTTC. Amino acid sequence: CASSSTASEGNEQYF.

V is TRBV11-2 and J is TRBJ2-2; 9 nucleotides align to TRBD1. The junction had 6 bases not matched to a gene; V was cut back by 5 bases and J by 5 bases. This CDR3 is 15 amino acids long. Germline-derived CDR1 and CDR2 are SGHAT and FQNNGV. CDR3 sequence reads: CASSEHRGRTGELFF. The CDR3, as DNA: TGTGCCAGCAGCGAGCACAGGGGGCGGACCGGGGAGCTGTTTTTT.

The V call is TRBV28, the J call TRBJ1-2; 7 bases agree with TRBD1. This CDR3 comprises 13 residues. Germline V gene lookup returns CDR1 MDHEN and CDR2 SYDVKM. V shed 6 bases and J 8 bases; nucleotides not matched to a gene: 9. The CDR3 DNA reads TGTGCCAGCAGCCGCAGACAGGGAATCGGCTACACCTTC. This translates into CASSRRQGIGYTF.

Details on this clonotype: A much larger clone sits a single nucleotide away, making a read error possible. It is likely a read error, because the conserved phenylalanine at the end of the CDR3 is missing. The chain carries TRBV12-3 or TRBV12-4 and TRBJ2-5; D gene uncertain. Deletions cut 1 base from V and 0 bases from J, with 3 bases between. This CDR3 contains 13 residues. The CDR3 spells CASSLGHQETQYL. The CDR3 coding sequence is TGTGCCAGCAGTTTAGGACACCAAGAGACCCAGTACCTC.

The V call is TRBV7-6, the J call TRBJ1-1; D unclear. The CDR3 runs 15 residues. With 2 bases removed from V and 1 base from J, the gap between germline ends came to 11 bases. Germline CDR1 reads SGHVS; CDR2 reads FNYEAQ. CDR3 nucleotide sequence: TGTGCCAGCAGCTTACACCGGTCCGGGAACACTGAAGCTTTCTTT. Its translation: CASSLHRSGNTEAFF.

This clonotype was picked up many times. CDR3 coding DNA: TGCGCCAGCAGCTTAACGGGGCCCGTAAATGAGCAGTTCTTC. Its translation is CASSLTGPVNEQFF. The chain is built from TRBV5-1 and TRBJ2-1; either TRBD1 or TRBD2 may fit D (5 bases each). Germline lookup yields CDR1 SGHRS and CDR2 YFSETQ. The CDR3 consists of 14 residues. The ends were cut back, 2 bases at V and 7 bases at J, with 13 bases in the middle.

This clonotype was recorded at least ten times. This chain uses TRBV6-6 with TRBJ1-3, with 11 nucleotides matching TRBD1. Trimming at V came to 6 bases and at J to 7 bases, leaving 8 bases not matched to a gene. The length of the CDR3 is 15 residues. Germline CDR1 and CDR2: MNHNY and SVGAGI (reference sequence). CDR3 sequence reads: CASSPRTGGRNTIYF. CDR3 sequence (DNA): TGTGCCAGCAGCCCTAGGACAGGGGGCAGGAACACCATATATTTT.

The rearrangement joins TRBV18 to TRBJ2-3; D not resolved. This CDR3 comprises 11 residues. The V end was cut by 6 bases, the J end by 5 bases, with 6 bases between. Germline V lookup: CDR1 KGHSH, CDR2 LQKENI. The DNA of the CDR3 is TGTGCCAGCTCCGAAATAGATACGCAGTATTTT. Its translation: CASSEIDTQYF. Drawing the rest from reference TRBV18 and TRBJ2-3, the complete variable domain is NAGVMQNPRHLVRRRGQEARLRCSPMKGHSHVYWYRQLPEEGLKFMVYLQKENIIDESGMPKERFSAEFPKEGPSILRIQQVVRGDSAAYFCASSEIDTQYFGPGTRLTVL.

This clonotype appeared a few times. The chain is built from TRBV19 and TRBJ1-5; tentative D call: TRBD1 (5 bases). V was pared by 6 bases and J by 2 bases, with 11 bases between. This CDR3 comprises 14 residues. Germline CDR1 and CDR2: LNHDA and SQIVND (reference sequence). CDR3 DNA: TGTGCCAGTAGGGGGACGACCGGCAATCAGCCCCAGCATTTT. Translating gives CASRGTTGNQPQHF.

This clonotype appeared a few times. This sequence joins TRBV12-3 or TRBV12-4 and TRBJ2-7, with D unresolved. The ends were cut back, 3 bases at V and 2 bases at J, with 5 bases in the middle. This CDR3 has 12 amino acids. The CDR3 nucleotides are TGTGCCAGCAGTTTTCAGACCTACGAGCAGTACTTC. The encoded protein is CASSFQTYEQYF.

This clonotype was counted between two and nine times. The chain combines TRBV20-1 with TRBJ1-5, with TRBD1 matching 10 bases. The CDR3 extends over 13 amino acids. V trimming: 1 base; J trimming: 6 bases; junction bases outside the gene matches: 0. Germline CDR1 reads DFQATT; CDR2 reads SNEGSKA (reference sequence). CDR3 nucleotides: TGCAGTGCTAGAGGGGACAGGGGTCAGCCCCAGCATTTT. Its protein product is CSARGDRGQPQHF.

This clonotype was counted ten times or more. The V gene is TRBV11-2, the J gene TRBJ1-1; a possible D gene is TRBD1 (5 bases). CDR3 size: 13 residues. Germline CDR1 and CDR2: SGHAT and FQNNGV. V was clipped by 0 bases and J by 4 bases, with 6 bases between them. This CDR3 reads CASSLDQGTEAFF. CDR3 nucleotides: TGTGCCAGCAGCTTAGATCAGGGCACTGAAGCTTTCTTT.

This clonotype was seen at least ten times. The CDR3 sequence is CASSLPPNTGELFF. The CDR3 DNA is TGTGCCAGCAGCCTTCCACCGAACACCGGGGAGCTGTTTTTT. The chain employs TRBV5-4 and TRBJ2-2; D is unresolved. Trimming shortened V by 4 bases and J by 0 bases, and 7 bases separated the two germline ends. The CDR3 is 14 amino acids. CDR1 is SGHNT and CDR2 is YYREEE in the germline V gene (reference sequence).

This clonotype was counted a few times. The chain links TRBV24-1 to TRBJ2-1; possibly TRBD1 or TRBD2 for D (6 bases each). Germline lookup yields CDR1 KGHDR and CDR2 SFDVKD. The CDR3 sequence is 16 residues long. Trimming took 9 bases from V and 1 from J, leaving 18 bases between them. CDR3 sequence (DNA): TGTGCCACCTCTTCAAGGAGGGGGGATTCCTACAATGAGCAGTTCTTC. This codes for CATSSRRGDSYNEQFF.

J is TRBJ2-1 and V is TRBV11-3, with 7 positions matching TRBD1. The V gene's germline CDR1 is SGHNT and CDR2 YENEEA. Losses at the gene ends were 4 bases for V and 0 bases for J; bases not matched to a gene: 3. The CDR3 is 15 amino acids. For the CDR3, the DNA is TGTGCCAGCAGCTCAGACAGGGTCTCCTACAATGAGCAGTTCTTC. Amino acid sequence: CASSSDRVSYNEQFF.

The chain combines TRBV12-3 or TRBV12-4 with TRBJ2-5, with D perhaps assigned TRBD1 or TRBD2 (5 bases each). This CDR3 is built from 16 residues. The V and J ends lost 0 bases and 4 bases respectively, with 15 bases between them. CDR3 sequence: CASSLADMLRGETQYF. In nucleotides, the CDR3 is TGTGCCAGCAGTTTAGCGGACATGTTGAGGGGAGAGACCCAGTACTTC.

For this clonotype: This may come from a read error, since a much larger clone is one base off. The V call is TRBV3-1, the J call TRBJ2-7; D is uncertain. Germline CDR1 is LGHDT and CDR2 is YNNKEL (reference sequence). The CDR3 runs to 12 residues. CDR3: CVSSKRAYEQYF. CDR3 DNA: TGTGTCAGCAGCAAAAGGGCCTACGAGCAGTACTTC.

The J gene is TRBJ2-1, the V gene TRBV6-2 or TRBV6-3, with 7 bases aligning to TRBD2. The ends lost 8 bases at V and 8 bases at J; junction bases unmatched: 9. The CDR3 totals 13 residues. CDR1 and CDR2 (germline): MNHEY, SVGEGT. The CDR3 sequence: CASGLVVGHEQFF. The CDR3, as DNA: TGTGCCAGCGGACTAGTCGTCGGCCATGAGCAGTTCTTC.

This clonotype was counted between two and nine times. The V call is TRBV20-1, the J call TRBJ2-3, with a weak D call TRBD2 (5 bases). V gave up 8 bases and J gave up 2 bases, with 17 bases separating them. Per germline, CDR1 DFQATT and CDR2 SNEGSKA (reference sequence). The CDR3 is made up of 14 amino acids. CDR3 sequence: CSHDLPLDTDTQYF. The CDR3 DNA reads TGCAGTCACGACTTACCACTAGACACAGATACGCAGTATTTT.

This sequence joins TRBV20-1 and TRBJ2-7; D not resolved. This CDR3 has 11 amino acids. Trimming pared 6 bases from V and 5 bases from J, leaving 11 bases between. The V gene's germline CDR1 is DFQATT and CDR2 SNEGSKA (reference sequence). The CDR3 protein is CSARIVNEQYF. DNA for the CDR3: TGCAGTGCGAGAATCGTCAACGAGCAGTACTTC.

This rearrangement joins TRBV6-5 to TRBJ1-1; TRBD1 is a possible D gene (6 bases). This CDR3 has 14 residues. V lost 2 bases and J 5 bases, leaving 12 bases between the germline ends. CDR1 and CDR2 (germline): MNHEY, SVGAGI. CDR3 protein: CASSYGRGWTEAFF. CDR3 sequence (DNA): TGTGCCAGCAGTTACGGCAGGGGTTGGACTGAAGCTTTCTTT.

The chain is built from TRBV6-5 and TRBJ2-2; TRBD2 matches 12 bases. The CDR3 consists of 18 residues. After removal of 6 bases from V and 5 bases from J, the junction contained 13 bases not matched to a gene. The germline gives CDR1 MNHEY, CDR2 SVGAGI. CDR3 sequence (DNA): TGTGCCAGCAGCTTACTGAACGTCCTAGCGGGAGGGACCGGGGAGCTGTTTTTT. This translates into CASSLLNVLAGGTGELFF.

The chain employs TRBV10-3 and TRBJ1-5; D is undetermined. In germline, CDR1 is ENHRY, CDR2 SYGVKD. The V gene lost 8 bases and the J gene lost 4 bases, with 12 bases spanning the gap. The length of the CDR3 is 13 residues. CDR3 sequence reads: CAIGTGMNQPQHF. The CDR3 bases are TGTGCCATCGGAACGGGCATGAATCAGCCCCAGCATTTT.

CDR3 nucleotides: TGTGCCAGCAGTTCCCGCAATCTATGGACGGGCACTGAAGCTTTCTTT. Its protein is CASSSRNLWTGTEAFF. The J gene is TRBJ1-1, the V gene TRBV5-5; D not certain. The germline V and J ends were trimmed by 5 bases and 4 bases, with 21 bases remaining between them. Germline CDR1 is SGHKS and CDR2 is YYEKEE (reference sequence). CDR3 size: 16 residues. The variable domain in full, completed from reference TRBV5-5 and TRBJ1-1, reads DAGVTQSPTHLIKTRGQQVTLRCSPISGHKSVSWYQQVLGQGPQFIFQYYEKEERGRGNFPDRFSARQFPNYSSELNVNALLLGDSALYLCASSSRNLWTGTEAFFGQGTRLTVV.

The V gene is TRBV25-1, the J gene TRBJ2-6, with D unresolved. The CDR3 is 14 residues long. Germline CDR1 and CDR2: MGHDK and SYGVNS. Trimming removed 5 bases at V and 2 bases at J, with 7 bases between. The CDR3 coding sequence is TGTGCCAGCAGTCGAAACCCTGGGGCCAACGTCCTGACTTTC. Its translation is CASSRNPGANVLTF.

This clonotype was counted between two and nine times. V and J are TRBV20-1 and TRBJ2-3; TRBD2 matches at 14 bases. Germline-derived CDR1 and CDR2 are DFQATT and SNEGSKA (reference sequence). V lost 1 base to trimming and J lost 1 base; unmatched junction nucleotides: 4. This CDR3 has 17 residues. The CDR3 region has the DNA TGCAGTGCTAGAGGACTAGCGGGAGGGTGGGGCACAGATACGCAGTATTTT. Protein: CSARGLAGGWGTDTQYF.

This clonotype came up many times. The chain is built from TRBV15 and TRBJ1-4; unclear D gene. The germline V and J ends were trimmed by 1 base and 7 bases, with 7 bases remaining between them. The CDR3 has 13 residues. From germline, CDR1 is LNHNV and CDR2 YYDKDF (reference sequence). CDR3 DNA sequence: TGTGCCACCAGCAGAGTGCCCTCTGAAAAACTGTTTTTT. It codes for CATSRVPSEKLFF.

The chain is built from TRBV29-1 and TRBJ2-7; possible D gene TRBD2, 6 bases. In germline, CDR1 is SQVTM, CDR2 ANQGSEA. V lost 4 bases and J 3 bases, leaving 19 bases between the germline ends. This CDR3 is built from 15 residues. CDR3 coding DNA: TGCAGCGTTGCTCCTTACGGAGGGCCGGTCTACGAGCAGTACTTC. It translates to CSVAPYGGPVYEQYF.